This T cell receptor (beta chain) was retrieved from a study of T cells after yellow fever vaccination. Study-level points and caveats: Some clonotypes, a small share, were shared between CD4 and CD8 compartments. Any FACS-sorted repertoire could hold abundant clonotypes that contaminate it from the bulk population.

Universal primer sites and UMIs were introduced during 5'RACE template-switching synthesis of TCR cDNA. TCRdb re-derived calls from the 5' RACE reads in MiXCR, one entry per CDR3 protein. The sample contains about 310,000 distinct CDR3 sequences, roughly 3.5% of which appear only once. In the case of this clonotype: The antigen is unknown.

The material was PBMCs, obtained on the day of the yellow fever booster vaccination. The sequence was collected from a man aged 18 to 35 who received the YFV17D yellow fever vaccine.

The chain's CDR3 is CASSQGTADEQYF. The CDR3 DNA follows: TGCGCCAGCAGCCAGGGGACAGCTGACGAGCAGTACTTC. The chain carries TRBV5-1 and TRBJ2-7; 7 bases align to TRBD1. J lost 5 bases, V lost 4 bases, and 6 bases had no gene match. CDR3 length equals 13 residues. Germline-derived CDR1 and CDR2 are SGHRS and YFSETQ.